This T cell receptor beta chain came from a study of response to subunit inactivated influenza vaccine (dated by TCRdb to the late 2010s). The study in broad terms: Deep quantitative T cell receptor repertoire profiling was used in the study to track responses to a trivalent subunit inactivated influenza vaccine. The study at large found these results: The authors suggested that each seasonal influenza vaccination may recruit only a limited number of new T cells.

The library was prepared using RT-PCR. Sequenced on an Illumina HiSeq 2500. TCRdb cleaned the public reads at Q25 with fastp, built clones with MiXCR and kept in-frame beta chains. Entries are consolidated by CDR3 protein sequence, retaining the most common genes and DNA. The sample yields fewer than 750,000 distinct CDR3 sequences; 14% were counted once. More than 9.5% of the sample is held by the ten biggest clonotypes. Of note for this clonotype: Its cognate antigen has yet to be identified. There are no base qualities to consult, and no much larger clone falls within one base.

The CDR3 covers 13 residues, taking in both the cysteine and the phenylalanine. Solely the CDR3 DNA is kept, with 39 bases framed from the first base. The germline V gene encodes CDR1 SGHDT and CDR2 YYEEEE. A distance of 13 bases separates the germline ends of V and J, which lose 6 bases and 4 bases respectively. This TCR came from a man aged 45-65 years who received an inactivated influenza vaccine. Donor details come from another sample of the same person, matched by shared clones. The V gene is TRBV5-6 and the J gene is TRBJ1-2, with the identity of the D gene unclear. The starting material was PBMCs from blood, obtained roughly 13 days after vaccination. The nucleotide sequence is TGTGCCAGCAACGGCCGACGGATCTATGGCTACACCTTC. It is translated as CASNGRRIYGYTF.